The rows below give T cell receptor beta chains drawn from one sample of a study of T-cell reconstitution after alpha-beta-depleted transplantation in children. Each CDR3 protein gets one entry after TCRdb re-called the PCR reads with MiXCR. The data show about 300,000 distinct CDR3 sequences, approximately 7.3% seen once. Here the sequenced sample was peripheral blood, taken 360 days after TCRalphabeta/CD19-depleted stem cell transplant. Source of these receptors: a female patient aged 2-10 years who had a stem cell transplant for Fanconi anemia, so the T cells may come from the graft donor. The CDR3 runs from the conserved cysteine through the conserved F or W. The order of the fields is V gene, clone size, D gene, J gene, CDR3 DNA, CDR3 protein. D genes are given only for firm matches. Only part of the rows carry a size: once, few, many, or a class if the clone is expanded.

v_call: TRBV28
clone_size: .
d_call: .
j_call: TRBJ2-1
cdr3_nt: TGTGCCAGCAGTTCGGGTATCAGACACCGCTACAATGAGCAGTTCTTC
cdr3_aa: CASSSGIRHRYNEQFF

v_call: TRBV5-1
clone_size: many
d_call: .
j_call: TRBJ1-6
cdr3_nt: TGCGCCAGCAGCTTGTCACGGTTTAATTCACCCCTCCACTTT
cdr3_aa: CASSLSRFNSPLHF

v_call: TRBV6-5
clone_size: many
d_call: .
j_call: TRBJ1-1
cdr3_nt: TGTGCCAGCAGTTATCTGGCGGAGAACACTGAAGCTTTCTTT
cdr3_aa: CASSYLAENTEAFF

v_call: TRBV27
clone_size: few
d_call: .
j_call: TRBJ2-3
cdr3_nt: TGTGCCAGCAGTTTTTACGGTACAGATACGCAGTATTTT
cdr3_aa: CASSFYGTDTQYF

v_call: TRBV6-5
clone_size: many
d_call: TRBD1
j_call: TRBJ1-4
cdr3_nt: TGTGCCAGCAGTTACCACCCAGGGGGCTATGAAAAACTGTTTTTT
cdr3_aa: CASSYHPGGYEKLFF

v_call: TRBV12-3/TRBV12-4
clone_size: many
d_call: .
j_call: TRBJ2-7
cdr3_nt: TGTGCCAGCAGTTTAGGCAGGGGACCCTACGAGCAGTACTTC
cdr3_aa: CASSLGRGPYEQYF

v_call: TRBV6-2/TRBV6-3
clone_size: .
d_call: TRBD2
j_call: TRBJ2-3
cdr3_nt: TGTGCCAGCAGTTACTCGCGGGGGAGCTCAGATACGCAGTATTTT
cdr3_aa: CASSYSRGSSDTQYF

v_call: TRBV6-5
clone_size: .
d_call: TRBD2
j_call: TRBJ2-3
cdr3_nt: TGTGCCAGCAGTTACGGAGCGGGAATCACAGATACGCAGTATTTT
cdr3_aa: CASSYGAGITDTQYF

v_call: TRBV29-1
clone_size: many
d_call: .
j_call: TRBJ1-1
cdr3_nt: TGCAGCGTTGAAGAGTCAGGCACACGGGGTGAAGCTTTCTTT
cdr3_aa: CSVEESGTRGEAFF

v_call: TRBV29-1
clone_size: medium-sized
d_call: .
j_call: TRBJ2-2
cdr3_nt: TGCAGCGTTATAACAAGAACCACCGGGGAGCTGTTTTTT
cdr3_aa: CSVITRTTGELFF

v_call: TRBV28
clone_size: many
d_call: TRBD1
j_call: TRBJ2-2
cdr3_nt: TGTGCCAGCAGTTCTCATTACAGGGGGCGCACCGGGGAGCTGTTTTTT
cdr3_aa: CASSSHYRGRTGELFF

v_call: TRBV3-1
clone_size: few
d_call: .
j_call: TRBJ2-1
cdr3_nt: TGTGCCAGCAGCCAAGAATTGGCCAGGGAGCAGTTCTTC
cdr3_aa: CASSQELAREQFF

v_call: TRBV7-3
clone_size: many
d_call: TRBD2
j_call: TRBJ2-3
cdr3_nt: TGTGCCAGCAGCTTCTACCCCGTAGGCCTAGCGGGGGGGCTGGGCACAGATACGCAGTATTTT
cdr3_aa: CASSFYPVGLAGGLGTDTQYF

v_call: TRBV5-1
clone_size: few
d_call: TRBD2
j_call: TRBJ2-5
cdr3_nt: TGCGCCAGCAGCTTGGCCGTGGTAGCGGGGGGAGAGACCCAGTACTTC
cdr3_aa: CASSLAVVAGGETQYF

v_call: TRBV10-3
clone_size: few
d_call: .
j_call: TRBJ1-2
cdr3_nt: TGTGCCATCAGTGACCCATTCGGCCACTATGGCTACACCTTC
cdr3_aa: CAISDPFGHYGYTF

v_call: TRBV3-1
clone_size: .
d_call: TRBD1
j_call: TRBJ2-1
cdr3_nt: TGTGCCAGCAGCGATGGACAGGGGGCTAACAATGAGCAGTTCTTC
cdr3_aa: CASSDGQGANNEQFF

v_call: TRBV3-1
clone_size: many
d_call: TRBD1
j_call: TRBJ1-1
cdr3_nt: TGTGCCAGCAGCCAAGATCCGCGACAGGGGAGCACTGAAGCTTTCTTT
cdr3_aa: CASSQDPRQGSTEAFF

v_call: TRBV5-1
clone_size: many
d_call: TRBD2
j_call: TRBJ2-3
cdr3_nt: TGCGCCAGCAGCCCGCGGGGACTAGCCGTTCTCACAGATACGCAGTATTTT
cdr3_aa: CASSPRGLAVLTDTQYF

v_call: TRBV15
clone_size: many
d_call: TRBD2
j_call: TRBJ2-5
cdr3_nt: TGTGCCACCAGCAGAGATCTCCTAGCGGGAGGGCCTTTTATCGAGACCCAGTACTTC
cdr3_aa: CATSRDLLAGGPFIETQYF

v_call: TRBV7-2
clone_size: many
d_call: TRBD2
j_call: TRBJ2-3
cdr3_nt: TGTGCCAGCAGCTTAGCGGGGGGGTACACAGATACGCAGTATTTT
cdr3_aa: CASSLAGGYTDTQYF

v_call: TRBV7-6
clone_size: many
d_call: .
j_call: TRBJ1-3
cdr3_nt: TGTGCCAGCAGCTTACAGGGTATTCCTAACACCATATATTTT
cdr3_aa: CASSLQGIPNTIYF

v_call: TRBV7-2
clone_size: many
d_call: .
j_call: TRBJ2-6
cdr3_nt: TGTGCCAGCAGCTTCCCACAGGGTGCTGGGGCCAACGTCCTGACTTTC
cdr3_aa: CASSFPQGAGANVLTF

v_call: TRBV20-1
clone_size: many
d_call: .
j_call: TRBJ2-4
cdr3_nt: TGCAGTGCTAGAGACGTCGACATTCAGTACTTC
cdr3_aa: CSARDVDIQYF

v_call: TRBV15
clone_size: many
d_call: .
j_call: TRBJ2-4
cdr3_nt: TGTGCCACCAGCCCCAGGGCCAAAAACATTCAGTACTTC
cdr3_aa: CATSPRAKNIQYF

v_call: TRBV24-1
clone_size: .
d_call: .
j_call: TRBJ2-3
cdr3_nt: TGTGCCACCAGTGATTTGGGGACGTCCACCCCCCGGGCTACGCAGTATTTT
cdr3_aa: CATSDLGTSTPRATQYF

v_call: TRBV25-1
clone_size: .
d_call: TRBD1
j_call: TRBJ2-7
cdr3_nt: TGTGCCAGCAGTGAGGACAGGGGAAGTCTGGCCTACGAGCAGTACTTC
cdr3_aa: CASSEDRGSLAYEQYF

v_call: TRBV5-1
clone_size: few
d_call: TRBD2
j_call: TRBJ2-5
cdr3_nt: TGCGCCAGCAGCCCGCGGGAGGGCCTTTGGGAGACCCAGTACTTC
cdr3_aa: CASSPREGLWETQYF

v_call: TRBV7-9
clone_size: many
d_call: .
j_call: TRBJ2-5
cdr3_nt: TGTGCCAGCAGCGGGCAAGAGACCCAGTACTTC
cdr3_aa: CASSGQETQYF

v_call: TRBV10-3
clone_size: many
d_call: .
j_call: TRBJ1-5
cdr3_nt: TGTGCCAGCAGCCTGGTAGGACCGGGACAGCCCCAGCATTTT
cdr3_aa: CASSLVGPGQPQHF

v_call: TRBV7-9
clone_size: many
d_call: .
j_call: TRBJ2-7
cdr3_nt: TGTGCCAGCAGCTCGGCACATGGAGCTTTCTACGAGCAGTACTTC
cdr3_aa: CASSSAHGAFYEQYF

v_call: TRBV3-1
clone_size: .
d_call: .
j_call: TRBJ1-1
cdr3_nt: TGTGCCAGCAGCCTCAGGGTAGGATGGTCGAACACTGAAGCTTTCTTT
cdr3_aa: CASSLRVGWSNTEAFF

v_call: TRBV18
clone_size: many
d_call: .
j_call: TRBJ1-6
cdr3_nt: TGTGCCAGCTCACAGGCCGGAGTTAATTCACCCCTCCACTTT
cdr3_aa: CASSQAGVNSPLHF

v_call: TRBV9
clone_size: .
d_call: .
j_call: TRBJ1-2
cdr3_nt: TGTGCCAGCAGCGTTTCAGGGGATGCGGCTGGCTACACCTTC
cdr3_aa: CASSVSGDAAGYTF

v_call: TRBV5-1
clone_size: many
d_call: .
j_call: TRBJ2-7
cdr3_nt: TGCGCCAGCAGCTTGAAGGGAGTCGGCTACGAGCAGTACTTC
cdr3_aa: CASSLKGVGYEQYF

v_call: TRBV7-3
clone_size: many
d_call: .
j_call: TRBJ1-1
cdr3_nt: TGTGCCAGCCGACAGCGGGCGGGCACTGAAGCTTTCTTT
cdr3_aa: CASRQRAGTEAFF

v_call: TRBV6-4
clone_size: .
d_call: TRBD1
j_call: TRBJ1-6
cdr3_nt: TGTGCCAGCAGTGCCCGACAGGGGACCAATTCACCCCTCCACTTT
cdr3_aa: CASSARQGTNSPLHF

v_call: TRBV20-1
clone_size: .
d_call: .
j_call: TRBJ2-7
cdr3_nt: TGCAGTGCTCACGGCCCGACGGGCCACGATAGACCTAACGAGCAGTACTTC
cdr3_aa: CSAHGPTGHDRPNEQYF

v_call: TRBV5-6
clone_size: many
d_call: TRBD2
j_call: TRBJ2-3
cdr3_nt: TGTGCCAGCAGCTCTCCGGGACTAGCGTCAGATACGCAGTATTTT
cdr3_aa: CASSSPGLASDTQYF

v_call: TRBV24-1
clone_size: few
d_call: .
j_call: TRBJ2-2
cdr3_nt: TGTGCCACCAGTGATTTGCTCCGACAGGGCGGGGCCGGGGAGCTGTTTTTT
cdr3_aa: CATSDLLRQGGAGELFF

v_call: TRBV4-1
clone_size: many
d_call: TRBD1
j_call: TRBJ2-1
cdr3_nt: TGCGCCAGCAGCCAAGGACAGGGGCCACCTAATGAGCAGTTCTTC
cdr3_aa: CASSQGQGPPNEQFF

v_call: TRBV28
clone_size: few
d_call: TRBD2
j_call: TRBJ2-1
cdr3_nt: TGTGCCAGCAGCTCCGGGACTAGCAGGGGTGAGCAGTTCTTC
cdr3_aa: CASSSGTSRGEQFF

v_call: TRBV20-1
clone_size: few
d_call: TRBD2
j_call: TRBJ2-1
cdr3_nt: TGCAGTGAGAGGGGTCTAGCGGGAGCCCAACCCTACAATGAGCAGTTCTTC
cdr3_aa: CSERGLAGAQPYNEQFF

v_call: TRBV3-1
clone_size: .
d_call: .
j_call: TRBJ2-5
cdr3_nt: TGTGCCAGCAGCCGCCTAACGTCGAGGGGCCAAGAGACCCAGTACTTC
cdr3_aa: CASSRLTSRGQETQYF

v_call: TRBV7-2
clone_size: .
d_call: .
j_call: TRBJ2-7
cdr3_nt: TGTGCCAGCACGGACCCTCATTACGAGCAGTACTTC
cdr3_aa: CASTDPHYEQYF

v_call: TRBV7-8
clone_size: few
d_call: .
j_call: TRBJ2-5
cdr3_nt: TGTGCCAGCAGCCCCCAACACCAAGAGACCCAGTACTTC
cdr3_aa: CASSPQHQETQYF

v_call: TRBV11-2
clone_size: few
d_call: TRBD1
j_call: TRBJ2-1
cdr3_nt: TGTGCCAGCAGTCACGGTGAGGGGGCTGGGGATGAGCAGTTCTTC
cdr3_aa: CASSHGEGAGDEQFF

v_call: TRBV25-1
clone_size: few
d_call: .
j_call: TRBJ2-7
cdr3_nt: TGTGCCAGCAGTGAAGATTCGGCGGGCGCCTACGAGCAGTACTTC
cdr3_aa: CASSEDSAGAYEQYF

v_call: TRBV29-1
clone_size: many
d_call: .
j_call: TRBJ2-6
cdr3_nt: TGCAGCGTTGGGCTAGGGTTGGGGGCCAACGTCCTGACTTTC
cdr3_aa: CSVGLGLGANVLTF